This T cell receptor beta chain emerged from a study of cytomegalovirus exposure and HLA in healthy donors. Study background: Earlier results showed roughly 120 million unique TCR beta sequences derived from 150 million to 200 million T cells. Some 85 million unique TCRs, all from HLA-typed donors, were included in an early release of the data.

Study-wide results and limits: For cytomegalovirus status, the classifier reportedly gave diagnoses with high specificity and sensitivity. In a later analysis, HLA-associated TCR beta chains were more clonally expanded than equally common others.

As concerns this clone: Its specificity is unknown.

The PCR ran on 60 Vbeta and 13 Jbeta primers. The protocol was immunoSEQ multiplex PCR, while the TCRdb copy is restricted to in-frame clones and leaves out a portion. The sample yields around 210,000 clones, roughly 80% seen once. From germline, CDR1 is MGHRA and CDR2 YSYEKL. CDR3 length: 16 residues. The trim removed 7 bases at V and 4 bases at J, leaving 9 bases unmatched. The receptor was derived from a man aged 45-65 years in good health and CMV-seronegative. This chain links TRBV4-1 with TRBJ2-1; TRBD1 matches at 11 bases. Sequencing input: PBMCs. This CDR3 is CASKPLGTGGYNEQFF. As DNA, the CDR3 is TGCGCCAGCAAACCCCTGGGGACAGGGGGGTACAATGAGCAGTTCTTC.